This T cell receptor (beta chain) was found in a study of cytomegalovirus exposure and HLA in healthy donors. Study-level information: Falling in the Caucasian-associated ancestry cluster were roughly 80% of 398 genotyped donors.

Germline V CDR1 and CDR2: SQVTM, ANQGSEA. The V end was cut by 6 bases, the J end by 3 bases, with 12 bases between. The CDR3 runs to 13 residues. With 60 Vbeta and 13 Jbeta primers, the PCR was carried out. The data were produced by immunoSEQ multiplex PCR, yet TCRdb's version contains in-frame clones alone and is incomplete. The sample includes tens of thousands of clones, 80% seen only once; the top ten take around 23%. A word on this clone: Its target is not known.

Whole-study results and caveats: An assumption of roughly uniform sequencing depth across donors underlay the presence/absence analyses. Equally common other TCR beta chains were less clonally expanded than HLA-associated ones, a later analysis found. TCR association rates varied by HLA locus in a later analysis, with DRB1 highest and HLA-C lowest.

J is TRBJ1-5 and V is TRBV29-1, with D hard to call. The clonotype originates from a woman aged 45-59 years in good health and CMV-seropositive. Specimen: PBMCs. This CDR3 is CSVATVINQPQHF. The CDR3, as DNA: TGCAGCGTCGCAACAGTGATCAATCAGCCCCAGCATTTT.